The 8 T cell receptor beta chains given below trace back to one sample, sequenced in a study of cytotoxic CD8 clonotypes in ibrutinib-treated CLL. The repertoire was sequenced with immunoSEQ multiplex PCR; TCRdb's copy has only in-frame clones and lacks some. The data contain around 250,000 clones, 70% of them singletons. The sequenced sample was PBMCs, obtained after 24 months of ibrutinib treatment. These receptors were collected from a human donor with chronic lymphocytic leukemia.

The chain links TRBV21-1 to TRBJ2-7. TRBV21-1 is recorded as a pseudogene. CDR3 length equals 15 residues. The CDR3 sequence: CASSIGQEDRYEQYF. CDR3 nucleotide sequence: TGTGCCAGCAGCATAGGGCAGGAAGATAGGTACGAGCAGTACTTC.

The V and J genes are TRBV28 and TRBJ2-1; perhaps TRBD1 as D (5 bases). The V end was cut by 6 bases, the J end by 10 bases, with 13 bases between. CDR1 is MDHEN, CDR2 SYDVKM, per germline. The CDR3 has 12 residues. In DNA, the CDR3 is TGTGCCAGCAGCGCAACAGGATTCGAGCAGTTCTTC. Translating it yields CASSATGFEQFF.

The chain employs TRBV7-9 and TRBJ2-1, with unresolved D. This CDR3 comprises 10 residues. Trimming took off 8 bases at V and 6 bases at J, with 5 bases between the two ends. Germline assignment: CDR1 SEHNR and CDR2 FQNEAQ (reference sequence). CDR3 in DNA: TGTGCCAGCTTCGGCAATGAGCAGTTCTTC. It translates to CASFGNEQFF.

The chain uses TRBV11-2 and TRBJ2-7, with D unclear. The CDR3 has 15 amino acids. Trimming took off 4 bases at V and 3 bases at J, with 16 bases between the two ends. Looked up from germline, CDR1 is SGHAT and CDR2 is FQNNGV. CDR3 residues: CASSSDGQPLYEQYF. The CDR3 DNA reads as TGTGCCAGCAGCTCGGACGGGCAACCCCTCTACGAGCAGTACTTC.

V is TRBV18 and J is TRBJ2-7; perhaps TRBD1 as D (6 bases). The germline gives CDR1 KGHSH, CDR2 LQKENI. The V end was cut by 3 bases, the J end by 4 bases, with 13 bases between. The CDR3 consists of 14 residues. The chain's CDR3 is CASSPSDSSYEQYF. CDR3 coding DNA: TGTGCCAGCTCACCGTCGGACAGTTCGTACGAGCAGTACTTC.

The CDR3 DNA reads as TGTGCCTCCAAGGACAGGGGGAACACTGAAGCTTTCTTT. This gives the protein CASKDRGNTEAFF. The gene calls are TRBV5-4 and TRBJ1-1; 9 bases agree with TRBD1. Trimming cost V 10 bases and J 1 base; bases outside gene matches: 5. The CDR3 totals 13 residues. Germline assignment: CDR1 SGHNT and CDR2 YYREEE (reference sequence).

Worth noting for this clone: The sample has other DNA sequences that encode this CDR3 too. The genes are TRBV7-3 and TRBJ2-5; no clear D. Per germline, CDR1 SGHTA and CDR2 FQGTGA. V was cut by 2 bases and J by 2 bases, with 6 bases left in between. The length of the CDR3 is 13 residues. CDR3 nucleotide sequence: TGTGCCAGCAGCTTAGGGATACAAGAGACCCAGTACTTC. Amino acid sequence: CASSLGIQETQYF.

This CDR3 is CASSPSRDVYEQYF. CDR3 in DNA: TGTGCCAGCTCACCATCCCGGGATGTGTACGAGCAGTACTTC. V is TRBV18 and J is TRBJ2-7; D is possibly TRBD2 (5 bases). Trimming took off 2 bases at V and 4 bases at J, with 12 bases between the two ends. This CDR3 region has 14 residues. Germline CDR1 is KGHSH and CDR2 is LQKENI.